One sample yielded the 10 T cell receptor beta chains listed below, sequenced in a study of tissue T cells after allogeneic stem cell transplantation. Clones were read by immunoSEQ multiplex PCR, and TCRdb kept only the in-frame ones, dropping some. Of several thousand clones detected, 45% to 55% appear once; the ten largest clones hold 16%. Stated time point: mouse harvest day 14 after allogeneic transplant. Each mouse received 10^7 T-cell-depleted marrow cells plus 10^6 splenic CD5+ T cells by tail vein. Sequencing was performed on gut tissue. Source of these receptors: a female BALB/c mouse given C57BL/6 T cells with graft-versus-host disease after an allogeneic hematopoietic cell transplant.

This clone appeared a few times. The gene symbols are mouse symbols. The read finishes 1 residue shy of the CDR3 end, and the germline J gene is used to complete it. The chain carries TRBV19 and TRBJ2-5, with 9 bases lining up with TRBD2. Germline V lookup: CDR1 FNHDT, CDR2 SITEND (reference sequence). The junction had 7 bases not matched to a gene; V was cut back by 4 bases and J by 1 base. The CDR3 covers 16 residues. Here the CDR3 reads CASSPQLGGDQDTQYF. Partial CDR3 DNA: TGTGCCAGCAGTCCCCAACTGGGGGGCGACCAAGACACCCAGTAC.

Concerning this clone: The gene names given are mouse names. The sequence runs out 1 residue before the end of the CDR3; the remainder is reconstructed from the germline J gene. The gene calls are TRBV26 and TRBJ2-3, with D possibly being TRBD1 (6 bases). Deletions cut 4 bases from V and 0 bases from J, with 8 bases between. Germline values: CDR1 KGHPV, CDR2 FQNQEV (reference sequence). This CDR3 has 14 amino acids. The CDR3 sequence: CASSRTVSAETLYF. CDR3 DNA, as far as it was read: TGTGCCAGCAGTCGGACAGTTAGTGCAGAAACGCTGTAT.

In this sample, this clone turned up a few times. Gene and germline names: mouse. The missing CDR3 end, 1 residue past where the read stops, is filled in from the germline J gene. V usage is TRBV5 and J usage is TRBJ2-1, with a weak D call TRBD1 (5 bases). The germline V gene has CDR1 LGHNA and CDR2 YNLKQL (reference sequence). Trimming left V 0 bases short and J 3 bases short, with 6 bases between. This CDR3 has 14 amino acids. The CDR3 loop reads CASSQEDIYAEQFF. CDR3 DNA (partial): TGTGCCAGCAGCCAAGAGGACATCTATGCTGAGCAGTTC.

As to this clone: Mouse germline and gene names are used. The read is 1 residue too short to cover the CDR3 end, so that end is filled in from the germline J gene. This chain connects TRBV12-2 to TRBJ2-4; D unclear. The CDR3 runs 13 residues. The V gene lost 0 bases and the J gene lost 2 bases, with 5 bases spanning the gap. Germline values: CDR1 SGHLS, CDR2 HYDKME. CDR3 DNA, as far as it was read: TGTGCCAGCTCTCTCGACAATCAAAACACCTTGTAC. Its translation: CASSLDNQNTLY. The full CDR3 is CASSLDNQNTLYF.

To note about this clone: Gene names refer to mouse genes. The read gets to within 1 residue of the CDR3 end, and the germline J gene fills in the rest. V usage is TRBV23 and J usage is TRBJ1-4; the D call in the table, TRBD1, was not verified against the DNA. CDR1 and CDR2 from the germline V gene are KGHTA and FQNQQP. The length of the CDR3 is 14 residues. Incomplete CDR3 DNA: TGCTCCAGCAGTCAGGGCCAGGGCAACGAAAGATTATTT. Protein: CSSSQGQGNERLF. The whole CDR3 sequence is CSSSQGQGNERLFF.

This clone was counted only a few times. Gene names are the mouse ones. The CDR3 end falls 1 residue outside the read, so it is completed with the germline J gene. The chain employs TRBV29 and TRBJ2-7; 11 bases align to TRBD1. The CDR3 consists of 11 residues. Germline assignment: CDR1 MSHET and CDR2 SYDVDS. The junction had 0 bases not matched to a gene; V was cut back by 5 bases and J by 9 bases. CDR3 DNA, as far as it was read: TGTGCTAGCAGTGGGACAGGGGGACAGTAC. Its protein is CASSGTGGQY. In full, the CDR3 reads CASSGTGGQYF.

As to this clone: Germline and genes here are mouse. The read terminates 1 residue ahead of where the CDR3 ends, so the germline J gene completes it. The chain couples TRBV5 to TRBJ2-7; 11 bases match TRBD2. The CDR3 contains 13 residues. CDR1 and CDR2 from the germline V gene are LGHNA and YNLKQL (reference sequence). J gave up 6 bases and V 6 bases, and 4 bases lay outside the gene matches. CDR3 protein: CASRDWGGREQYF. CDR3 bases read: TGTGCCAGCAGAGACTGGGGGGGGCGTGAACAGTAC.

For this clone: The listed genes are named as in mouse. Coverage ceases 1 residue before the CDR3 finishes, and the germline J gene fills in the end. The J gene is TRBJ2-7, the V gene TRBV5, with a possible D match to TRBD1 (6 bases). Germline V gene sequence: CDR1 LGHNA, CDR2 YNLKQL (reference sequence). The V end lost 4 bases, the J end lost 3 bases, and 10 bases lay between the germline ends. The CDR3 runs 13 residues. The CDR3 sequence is CASSPRDIYEQYF. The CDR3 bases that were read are TGTGCCAGCAGCCCCCGGGACATCTATGAACAGTAC.

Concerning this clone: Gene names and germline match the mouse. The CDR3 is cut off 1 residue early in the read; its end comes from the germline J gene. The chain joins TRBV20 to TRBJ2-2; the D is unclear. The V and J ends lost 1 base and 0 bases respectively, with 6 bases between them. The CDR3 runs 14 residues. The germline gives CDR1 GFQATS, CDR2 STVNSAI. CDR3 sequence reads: CGARVRTNTGQLYF. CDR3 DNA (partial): TGTGGTGCTAGGGTTCGGACAAACACCGGGCAGCTCTAC.

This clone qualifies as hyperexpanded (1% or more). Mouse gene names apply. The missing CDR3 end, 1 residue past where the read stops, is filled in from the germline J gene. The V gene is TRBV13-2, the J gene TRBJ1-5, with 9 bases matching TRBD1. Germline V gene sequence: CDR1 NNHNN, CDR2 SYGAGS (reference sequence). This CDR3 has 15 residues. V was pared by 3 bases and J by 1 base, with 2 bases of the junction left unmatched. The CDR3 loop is CASGVGTGNNQAPLF. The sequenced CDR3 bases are TGTGCCAGCGGTGTCGGGACAGGGAACAACCAGGCTCCGCTT.